The entry below describes one TCR beta chain. These data come from a study of blood T cell repertoires in COVID-19. Source study methods: It was from reference gene primer amplification that nucleated cell counts were estimated. Repertoires were generated with immunoSEQ multiplex PCR, while TCRdb's copy carries only in-frame clones and drops some. V, J and clone size are taken as reported in that table, and D and trimming were inferred from the DNA itself. The sample gives about 20,000 clones, about 85% of which show up once; 30% to 40% is in the top ten. The sequencing input was peripheral blood. The source of this sequence is a human donor with active COVID-19. The donor label of this sample is uncertain.

The CDR3 nucleotides read TGTGCCAGCAGCCAAGAATACGGGGTAGGAGACGGCACAGATACGCAGTATTTT. Translated, it gives CASSQEYGVGDGTDTQYF. The chain combines TRBV3-1 (or the pseudogene TRBV3-2) with TRBJ2-3, with a weak D call TRBD2 (5 bases). V was cut by 0 bases and J by 1 base, with 17 bases left in between. The CDR3 spans 18 residues. Germline CDR1 LGHDT, CDR2 YNNKEL (reference sequence).